This TCR beta chain appears in the sequencing data of a study of multiple sclerosis patients with progressive multifocal leukoencephalopathy. Turning to the study itself: Multiple sclerosis patients on natalizumab who never developed PML served as longitudinally sampled controls.

Regarding the study as a whole: Expanded clones at PML onset predated and persisted through natalizumab therapy.

About this clone itself: Its antigen is not identified.

Specified time point: before natalizumab initiation. T0 refers to blood drawn before natalizumab was first infused. This was a survey-level run. Profiled with immunoSEQ multiplex PCR; TCRdb holds only in-frame clones, not every one. The sample records around 28,000 clones, about 88% being singletons. The sequence derives from a human donor with multiple sclerosis. Sequenced material: PBMCs.

The chain's CDR3 is CASSLTYQPSTDTQYF. CDR3 nucleotide sequence: TGCGCCAGCAGCTTGACGTATCAGCCTAGCACAGATACGCAGTATTTT. The chain combines TRBV5-1 with TRBJ2-3; D is uncertain. Germline CDR1 reads SGHRS; CDR2 reads YFSETQ. The V and J ends lost 1 base and 0 bases respectively, with 12 bases between them. CDR3 length: 16 residues.